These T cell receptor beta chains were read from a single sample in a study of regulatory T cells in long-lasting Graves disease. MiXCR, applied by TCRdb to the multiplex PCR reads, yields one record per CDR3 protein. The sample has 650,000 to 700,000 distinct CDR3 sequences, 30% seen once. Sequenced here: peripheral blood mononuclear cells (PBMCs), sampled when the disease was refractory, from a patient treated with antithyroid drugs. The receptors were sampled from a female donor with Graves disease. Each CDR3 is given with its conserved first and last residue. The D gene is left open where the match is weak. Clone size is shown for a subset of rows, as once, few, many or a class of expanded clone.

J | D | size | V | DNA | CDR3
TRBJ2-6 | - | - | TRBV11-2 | TGTGCCAGCACCGAAAGGGGCTCTGGGGCCAACGTCCTGACTTTC | CASTERGSGANVLTF
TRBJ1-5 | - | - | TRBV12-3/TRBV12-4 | TGTACCAGCAGTCCCGGACAGTCTAATCAGCCCCAGCATTTT | CTSSPGQSNQPQHF
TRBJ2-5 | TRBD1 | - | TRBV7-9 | TGTGCCACTCCGGGACAGGGGCAAGAGACCCAGTACTTC | CATPGQGQETQYF
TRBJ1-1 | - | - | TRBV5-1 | TGCGCCAGCAGCGAGGGACACGCGAACACTGAAGCTTTCTTT | CASSEGHANTEAFF
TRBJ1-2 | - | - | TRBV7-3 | TGTGCCAGCATCCCTTGGGGAGCGTTCTATGGCTACACCTTC | CASIPWGAFYGYTF
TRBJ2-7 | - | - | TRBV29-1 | TGCAGCGCTAGCGGGACAGGAAACTACGAGCAGTACTTC | CSASGTGNYEQYF
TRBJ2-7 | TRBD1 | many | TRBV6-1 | TGTGCCAGCAGTCGGGACAGGGCCTACGAGCAGTACTTC | CASSRDRAYEQYF
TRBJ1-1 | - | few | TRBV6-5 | TGTGCCAGCAGTTACGTAGGGACCAGGGACACTGAAGCTTTCTTT | CASSYVGTRDTEAFF
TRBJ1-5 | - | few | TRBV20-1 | TGCAGTGCTAGAGTTCACGGCCAGGGCAGCAATCAGCCCCAGCATTTT | CSARVHGQGSNQPQHF
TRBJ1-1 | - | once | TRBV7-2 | TGTGCCAGCAGCCCAGTCAGGGGCGAAGGCACTGAAGCTTTCTTT | CASSPVRGEGTEAFF
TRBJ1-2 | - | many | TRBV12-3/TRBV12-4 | TGTGCCAGCAGCGACTCAGGGAGGCGTAACTATGGCTACACCTTC | CASSDSGRRNYGYTF
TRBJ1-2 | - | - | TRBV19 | TGTGCCAGCGAACCGGGACCCCTCCGTGGCTACACCTTC | CASEPGPLRGYTF
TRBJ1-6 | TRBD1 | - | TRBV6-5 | TGTGCCAGCAGTTACATGGTGGGGGGGGACAGCTCACCCCTCCACTTT | CASSYMVGGDSSPLHF
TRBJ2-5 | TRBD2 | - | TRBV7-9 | TGTGCCAGCAGCCCCGACGCCACTAGCGAACAAGAGACCCAGTACTTC | CASSPDATSEQETQYF
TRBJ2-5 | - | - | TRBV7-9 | TGTGCCAGCAGCCCACCCGGCCCTCGGGAGACCCAGTACTTC | CASSPPGPRETQYF
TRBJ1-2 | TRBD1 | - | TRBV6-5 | TGTGCCAGCAGTTATCTCACCCCCGGGACAGGGGGCGCCGGAGGCTATGGCTACACCTTC | CASSYLTPGTGGAGGYGYTF
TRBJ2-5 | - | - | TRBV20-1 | TGCAGTGCTGCCGGACAGTCTAATTTTCTCCAAGAGACCCAGTACTTC | CSAAGQSNFLQETQYF
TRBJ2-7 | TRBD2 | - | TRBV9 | TGTGCCAGCAGCCCGCGGACTAGCGGAAAGAACGAGCAGTACTTC | CASSPRTSGKNEQYF
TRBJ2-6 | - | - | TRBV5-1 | TGCGCCAGCAGCTTCGACCGCTCTGGGGCCAACGTCCTGACTTTC | CASSFDRSGANVLTF
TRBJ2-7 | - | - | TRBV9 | TGTGCCAGCAGCCCAGAGGCCTTTACGGCTTACGAGCAGTACTTC | CASSPEAFTAYEQYF
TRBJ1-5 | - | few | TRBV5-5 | TGTGCCAGCAGCCAACGCTACAGGGAGTATAGCAATCAGCCCCAGCATTTT | CASSQRYREYSNQPQHF
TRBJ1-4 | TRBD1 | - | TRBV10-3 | TGTGCCATCAGCTCCACAGGGGAGGGGGAAAAACTGTTTTTT | CAISSTGEGEKLFF
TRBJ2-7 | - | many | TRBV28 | TGTGCCAGCAGCTCCTCAGGGGCTTCCTACGAGCAGTACTTC | CASSSSGASYEQYF
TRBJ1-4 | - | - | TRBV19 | TGTGCCAGTGGCTTTTACGGACTCCCGAGCGAAAAACTGTTTTTT | CASGFYGLPSEKLFF
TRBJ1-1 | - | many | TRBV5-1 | TGCGCCAGCAGCTTGGATCCGGGGGGCACTGAAGCTTTCTTT | CASSLDPGGTEAFF
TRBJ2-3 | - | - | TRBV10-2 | TGCGCCAGCAGTGACCTAAGGGCGTTAGGGACAGATACGCAGTATTTT | CASSDLRALGTDTQYF
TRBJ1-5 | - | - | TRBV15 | TGTGCCACCAGCAGAGATAGGTATAATCAGCCCCAGCATTTT | CATSRDRYNQPQHF
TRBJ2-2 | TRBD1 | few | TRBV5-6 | TGTGCCAGCAGCCCACAACGAGGGGGCGCTAATCAGGACACCGGGGAGCTGTTTTTT | CASSPQRGGANQDTGELFF
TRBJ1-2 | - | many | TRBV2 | TGTGCCAGCAGTGATTCCGGGGACGACTATGGCTACACCTTC | CASSDSGDDYGYTF
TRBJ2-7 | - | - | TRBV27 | TGTGCCAGCAGTTTCGTGACGGGGCGCTACGAGCAGTACTTC | CASSFVTGRYEQYF
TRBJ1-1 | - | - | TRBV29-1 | TGCAGCGTTGAAGTTCTGAGTAGAGACACTGAAGCTTTCTTT | CSVEVLSRDTEAFF
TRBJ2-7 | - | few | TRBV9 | TGTGCCAGCAGCGTAGCGTCCGTGGGGGCTCGCTACGAGCAGTACTTC | CASSVASVGARYEQYF
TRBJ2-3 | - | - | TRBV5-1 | TGCGCCAGCAGCTTGATAGATACGCAGTATTTT | CASSLIDTQYF
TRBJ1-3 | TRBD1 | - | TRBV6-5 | TGTGCCAGCAGTTCCGACAGGGGAGACACCATATATTTT | CASSSDRGDTIYF
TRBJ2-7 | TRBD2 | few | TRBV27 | TGTGCCAGCAAGGGACTAGCATCCTACGAGCAGTACTTC | CASKGLASYEQYF
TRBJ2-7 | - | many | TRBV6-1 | TGTGCCAGCAGTGAAGTGGACACCGACCCCGGCTACGAGCAGTACTTC | CASSEVDTDPGYEQYF
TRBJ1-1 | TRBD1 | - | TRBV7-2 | TGTGCCAGCAGCTTAATGAGGGGGCAGAACACTGAAGCTTTCTTT | CASSLMRGQNTEAFF